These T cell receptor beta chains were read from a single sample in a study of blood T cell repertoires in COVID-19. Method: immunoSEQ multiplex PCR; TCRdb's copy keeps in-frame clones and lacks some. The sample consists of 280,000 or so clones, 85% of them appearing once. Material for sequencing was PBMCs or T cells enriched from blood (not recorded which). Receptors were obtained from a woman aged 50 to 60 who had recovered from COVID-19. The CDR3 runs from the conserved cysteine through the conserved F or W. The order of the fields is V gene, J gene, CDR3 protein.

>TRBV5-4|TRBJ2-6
CASSPSQYSGANVLTF
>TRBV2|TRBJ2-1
CASSDERGGLNEQFF
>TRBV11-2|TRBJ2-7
CASSLMDRGGSYEQYF
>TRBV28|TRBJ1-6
CASSFKPGDSPLHF
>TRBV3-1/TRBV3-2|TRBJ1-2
CASSQETSYRGLRGYTF
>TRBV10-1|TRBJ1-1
CASSAGTVNTEAFF
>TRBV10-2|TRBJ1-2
CASNPKGANYGYTF
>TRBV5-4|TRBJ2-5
CASKGGQNKETQYF
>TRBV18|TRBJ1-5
CASSPGGMPQPQHF
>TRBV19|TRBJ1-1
CASSIRAEAFF
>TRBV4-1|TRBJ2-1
CASSHLTAGLVTAGQFF
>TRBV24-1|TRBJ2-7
CATSDSAGGSHEQYF
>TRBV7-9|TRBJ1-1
CLCPGNTEAFF
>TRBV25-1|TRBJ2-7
CASMGLDGGVGYEQYF
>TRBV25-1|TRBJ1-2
CASSGTGYGYTF
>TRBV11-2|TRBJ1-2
CASSNDREQGYTF
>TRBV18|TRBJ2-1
CASSPSGSVNEQFF
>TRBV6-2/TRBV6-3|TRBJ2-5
CASSTSPWTSGLETQYF
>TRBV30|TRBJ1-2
CAWSVINYGYTF
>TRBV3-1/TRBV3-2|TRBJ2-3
CASSQTGLTDTQYF
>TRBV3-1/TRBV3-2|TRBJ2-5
CASSPTRLSQETQYF
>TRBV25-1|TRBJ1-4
CASSQDGGGLYEKLFF
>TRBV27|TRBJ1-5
CASSLKPEMNQPQHF
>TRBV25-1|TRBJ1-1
CASSELGDRGNTEAFF
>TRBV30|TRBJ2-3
CAWSKDFETDTQYF
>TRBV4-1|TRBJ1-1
CASSQSGTAGTEAFF
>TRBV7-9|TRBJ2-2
CASSLALAGATGELFF
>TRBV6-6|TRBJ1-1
CASSPGQGAYLNTEAFF
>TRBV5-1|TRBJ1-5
CASSLSDSSNQPQHF
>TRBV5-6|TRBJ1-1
CASSLRQGGTEAFF
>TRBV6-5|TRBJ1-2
CASSGRTGGVVGYTF